A single sample gave rise to the 17 T cell receptor beta chains below, sequenced in a study of Graves' ophthalmopathy and Graves' hyperthyroidism. Amplified material comprised TCR beta CDR3 regions derived from RNA transcripts. An initial RT-PCR round employing HTBI primers preceded a second-round multiplex PCR. TCRdb reprocessed the multiplex PCR reads with MiXCR, giving one entry per CDR3 protein. The data hold roughly 500,000 distinct CDR3 sequences, with under 15% observed a single time. The specimen sequenced was blood. The receptors here all came from a woman in her twenties or thirties with Graves' ophthalmopathy.

This clonotype came up a few times. The chain has TRBV12-3 or TRBV12-4 and TRBJ1-6; no clear D gene. Trimming removed 1 base at V and 9 bases at J, with 7 bases between. The CDR3 spans 13 residues. CDR3 in amino acids: CASSLVKGSPLHF. The CDR3 DNA reads TGTGCCAGCAGTTTAGTAAAGGGTTCACCCCTCCACTTT.

This clonotype has a count of ten or more. The chain carries TRBV9 and TRBJ1-2, with D possibly matching TRBD1 (6 bases). Germline CDR1 is SGDLS and CDR2 is YYNGEE. This CDR3 has 16 residues. The V gene lost 3 bases and the J gene lost 0 bases, with 15 bases spanning the gap. CDR3 sequence: CASSGRTEPSNYGYTF. CDR3 bases: TGTGCCAGCAGCGGCCGGACAGAACCGTCTAACTATGGCTACACCTTC.

The V call is TRBV20-1, the J call TRBJ1-1, with a possible D match to TRBD1 (5 bases). The V gene lost 1 base and the J gene lost 3 bases, with 6 bases spanning the gap. Per germline, CDR1 DFQATT and CDR2 SNEGSKA (reference sequence). There are 12 residues in the CDR3. The CDR3 DNA follows: TGCAGTGCTAGAGGACAGTACACTGAAGCTTTCTTT. Its protein product is CSARGQYTEAFF.

This clonotype has ten or more counts. This chain connects TRBV12-5 to TRBJ2-7; 8 bases are shared with TRBD1. Looked up from germline, CDR1 is LGHNT and CDR2 is FRNRAP. The V segment lost 2 bases and the J segment 4 bases; nucleotides outside the gene matches: 7. CDR3 length: 15 residues. CDR3 sequence: CASGLPPRGQYEQYF. Written as DNA, the CDR3 is TGTGCTAGTGGTTTGCCCCCCAGGGGGCAGTACGAGCAGTACTTC. Together with reference TRBV12-5 and TRBJ2-7, the CDR3 gives the full variable domain: DARVTQTPRHKVTEMGQEVTMRCQPILGHNTVFWYRQTMMQGLELLAYFRNRAPLDDSGMPKDRFSAEMPDATLATLKIQPSEPRDSAVYFCASGLPPRGQYEQYFGPGTRLTVT.

Ten or more counts support this clonotype. The chain joins TRBV12-3 or TRBV12-4 to TRBJ1-1, with 8 bases that match TRBD1. The length of the CDR3 is 15 residues. Trimming cost V 6 bases and J 4 bases; bases outside gene matches: 10. The CDR3 region has the DNA TGTGCCAGCAGATCCCAGGGGGCGCCGGGCACTGAAGCTTTCTTT. It is translated as CASRSQGAPGTEAFF.

This clonotype was found many times. This chain connects TRBV6-1 to TRBJ2-7, with D perhaps matching TRBD2 (5 bases). The CDR3 runs to 12 residues. CDR1 and CDR2 from the germline V gene are MNHNS and SASEGT. V lost 3 bases and J lost 9, with 12 bases in between. For the CDR3, the DNA is TGTGCCAGCAGTGAGGAGAGGGTTGTGCAGTACTTC. Translating it yields CASSEERVVQYF.

In this sample, this clonotype turned up many times. The chain uses TRBV13 and TRBJ1-2; D is unclear. The CDR3 has 12 amino acids. Germline assignment: CDR1 PRHDT and CDR2 FYEKMQ (reference sequence). V was pared by 7 bases and J by 8 bases, with 14 bases between. CDR3 in amino acids: CASNRDKGGYTF. The CDR3 DNA follows: TGTGCCAGCAATCGAGACAAGGGAGGCTACACCTTC. The full variable domain, its missing parts supplied by reference TRBV13 and TRBJ1-2, is AAGVIQSPRHLIKEKRETATLKCYPIPRHDTVYWYQQGPGQDPQFLISFYEKMQSDKGSIPDRFSAQQFSDYHSELNMSSLELGDSALYFCASNRDKGGYTFGSGTRLTVV.

This clonotype has at least ten counts. This chain links TRBV12-3 or TRBV12-4 with TRBJ2-7; unclear D gene. Trimming took off 8 bases at V and 3 bases at J, with 11 bases between the two ends. The CDR3 extends over 12 amino acids. Here the CDR3 reads CASGGVHYEQYF. The DNA of the CDR3 is TGTGCCAGCGGTGGGGTGCACTACGAGCAGTACTTC.

This clonotype was recorded at least ten times. The rearrangement joins TRBV6-5 to TRBJ2-7; D gene uncertain. V lost 6 bases to trimming and J lost 4 bases, with 19 bases between them. CDR3 length: 15 amino acids. The germline CDR1 and CDR2 sequences are MNHEY and SVGAGI. CDR3 DNA: TGTGCCAGCAGCGTAACACGGACCTTAGGGTACGAGCAGTACTTC. This sequence encodes CASSVTRTLGYEQYF.

CDR3 DNA: TGTGCCAGCAGTGACCTGGACAGGGGGCGAGGTGATCAGCCCCAGCATTTT. This gives the protein CASSDLDRGRGDQPQHF. The gene calls are TRBV12-3 or TRBV12-4 and TRBJ1-5; 11 nucleotides align to TRBD1. V shed 5 bases, J shed 5 bases, and the junction held 11 bases outside the gene matches. The CDR3 loop spans 17 amino acids.

This clonotype was observed many times. V and J are TRBV6-1 and TRBJ2-2; TRBD2 aligns across 8 bases. Trimming cost V 6 bases and J 3 bases; bases outside gene matches: 3. This CDR3 has 14 residues. CDR1 and CDR2 from the germline V gene are MNHNS and SASEGT. The CDR3 sequence is CASRLAEYTGELFF. The CDR3 coding sequence is TGTGCCAGCAGACTAGCGGAGTACACCGGGGAGCTGTTTTTT.

The chain recombines TRBV9 with TRBJ2-5; TRBD2 aligns across 7 bases. CDR1 is SGDLS and CDR2 is YYNGEE in the germline V gene. J was trimmed by 1 base and V by 0 bases; bases with no gene match: 3. This CDR3 is built from 15 residues. CDR3 bases: TGTGCCAGCAGCGTAGCGGGAGGCCTCCAAGAGACCCAGTACTTC. Protein: CASSVAGGLQETQYF.

This clonotype has ten or more counts. V and J are TRBV12-3 or TRBV12-4 and TRBJ2-2; 9 nucleotides agree with TRBD1. The CDR3 extends over 15 amino acids. J lost 1 base, V lost 6 bases, and 3 bases had no gene match. CDR3 amino acids: CASSKGQGNTGELFF. The CDR3 DNA reads TGTGCCAGCAGCAAGGGACAGGGGAACACCGGGGAGCTGTTTTTT.

To note about this clonotype: An end of the junction differs from the germline gene, which may be a read error. V usage is TRBV7-7 and J usage is TRBJ2-2; D ambiguous. Germline V gene sequence: CDR1 SSHAT, CDR2 FNYEAQ (reference sequence). The CDR3 extends over 14 amino acids. Here the CDR3 DNA reads TGTGCTAGCAGCCTTGACTTCTACACCGGGGAGCTGTTTTTT. Translating it yields CASSLDFYTGELFF. The full variable domain, completed using reference TRBV7-7 and TRBJ2-2, is GAGVSQSPRYKVTKRGQDVTLRCDPISSHATLYWYQQALGQGPEFLTYFNYEAQPDKSGLPSDRFSAERPEGSISTLTIQRTEQRDSAMYRCASSLDFYTGELFFGEGSRLTVL.

For this clonotype: A read error may account for a junction end that differs from germline. Here the CDR3 reads CAGRGTAREFLGYTF. The CDR3 DNA follows: TGTGCCGGCAGGGGAACCGCCAGGGAGTTTTTAGGCTACACCTTC. The chain combines TRBV6-1 with TRBJ1-2, with D perhaps TRBD1 (6 bases). This CDR3 contains 15 residues. Germline CDR1 MNHNS, CDR2 SASEGT.

The table lists this clonotype with many counts. The rearrangement uses TRBV6-1 and TRBJ2-7; 7 positions agree with TRBD1. V lost 6 bases, J lost 5 bases, and 16 bases stayed unmatched. The CDR3 contains 16 residues. Germline V gives CDR1 MNHNS, CDR2 SASEGT. CDR3 bases: TGTGCCAGCAGAGGACAGGTGGGGGTTGGAGATCACGAGCAGTACTTC. Protein: CASRGQVGVGDHEQYF.

V usage is TRBV12-3 or TRBV12-4 and J usage is TRBJ1-5; D ambiguous. Trimming pared 7 bases from V and 4 bases from J, leaving 11 bases between. This CDR3 has 13 amino acids. CDR3 residues: CASTSQPNQPQHF. CDR3 DNA: TGTGCCAGCACCTCACAGCCAAATCAGCCCCAGCATTTT.